Following are 9 T cell receptor beta chains from one sample sequenced in a study of T cells in Graves' hyperthyroidism and ophthalmopathy. Amplified TCR beta CDR3 regions came from RNA transcripts. The HTBI primer set was used in a first-round RT-PCR of the TCR CDR3. One entry per CDR3 protein results from TCRdb running MiXCR on the multiplex PCR reads. The sample yields nearly 250,000 distinct CDR3 sequences, almost 25% seen once. Sequenced input: blood. All receptors come from a woman between 35 and 50 years old with Graves' ophthalmopathy.

The sample holds many counts of this clonotype. The rearrangement uses TRBV5-1 and TRBJ1-2; a possible D gene is TRBD1 (5 bases). Germline CDR1 reads SGHRS; CDR2 reads YFSETQ. Trimming left V 2 bases short and J 1 base short, with 15 bases between. The CDR3 is 16 amino acids. The CDR3 nucleotides are TGCGCCAGCAGCTTAAATAGACAGCTTAATAACTATGGCTACACCTTC. Protein: CASSLNRQLNNYGYTF.

The CDR3 reads CATSPEGSNQPQHF. CDR3 nucleotides: TGTGCCACCAGCCCAGAGGGGAGCAATCAGCCCCAGCATTTT. The J gene is TRBJ1-5, the V gene TRBV24-1; D is perhaps TRBD1 (5 bases). Germline V CDR1 and CDR2: KGHDR, SFDVKD. Trimming stripped 7 bases from V and 1 base from J, with 10 bases between. This CDR3 has 14 amino acids.

CDR3 loop: CASSSIGLAGGPQETQYF. In nucleotides, the CDR3 is TGTGCCAGCAGTTCCATTGGACTAGCGGGAGGGCCTCAAGAGACCCAGTACTTC. The chain has TRBV6-2 or TRBV6-3 and TRBJ2-5; 15 bases map to TRBD2. This CDR3 region has 18 residues. V was pared by 4 bases and J by 2 bases, with 8 bases of the junction left unmatched. Per the germline V gene, CDR1 is MNHEY and CDR2 is SVGEGT.

This clonotype was counted a few times. The chain uses TRBV20-1 and TRBJ1-5, with unresolved D. This CDR3 contains 13 residues. Per the germline V gene, CDR1 is DFQATT and CDR2 is SNEGSKA (reference sequence). With 4 bases removed from V and 7 bases from J, the gap between germline ends came to 14 bases. Here the CDR3 reads CSAKEKWEQPQHF. Written as DNA, the CDR3 is TGCAGTGCTAAAGAGAAATGGGAGCAGCCCCAGCATTTT.

Ten or more counts support this clonotype. J is TRBJ1-2 and V is TRBV5-1; 7 nucleotides agree with TRBD1. There are 13 residues in the CDR3. Per the germline V gene, CDR1 is SGHRS and CDR2 is YFSETQ. V shed 1 base, J shed 3 bases, and the junction held 0 bases outside the gene matches. For the CDR3, the DNA is TGCGCCAGCAGCTTGACAGGGGACTATGGCTACACCTTC. It encodes CASSLTGDYGYTF.

This clonotype was recorded at least ten times. This chain connects TRBV24-1 to TRBJ2-7; 8 bases agree with TRBD1. V was pared by 7 bases and J by 3 bases, with 1 base of the junction left unmatched. The CDR3 covers 12 residues. Per germline, CDR1 KGHDR and CDR2 SFDVKD. The CDR3 reads CATSDRGYEQYF. As DNA, the CDR3 is TGTGCCACCAGCGACAGGGGCTACGAGCAGTACTTC.

This clonotype was seen repeatedly, ten times or more. This rearrangement joins TRBV5-1 to TRBJ2-7; D possibly corresponds to TRBD1 (6 bases). The V end was cut by 10 bases, the J end by 3 bases, with 20 bases between. CDR1 is SGHRS and CDR2 is YFSETQ in the germline V gene. The CDR3 is made up of 14 amino acids. The CDR3 loop is CARITGTKSYEQYF. The CDR3, as DNA: TGCGCCCGCATTACCGGGACAAAAAGCTACGAGCAGTACTTC.

This clonotype was recorded many times. This may arise from a read error, as a much more abundant clone is one base away. The chain uses TRBV2 and TRBJ1-1; a weak D match, TRBD1 (5 bases). Germline V lookup: CDR1 SNHLY, CDR2 FYNNEI. The length of the CDR3 is 13 residues. The CDR3 here is CAGSSDRNTEAFF. For the CDR3, the DNA is TGTGCCGGCAGTTCAGACAGGAACACTGAAGCTTTCTTT.

This clonotype was counted many times. The chain has TRBV29-1 and TRBJ1-1, with D tentatively TRBD1 (6 bases). The germline CDR1 and CDR2 sequences are SQVTM and ANQGSEA. This CDR3 is built from 12 residues. V gave up 3 bases and J gave up 5 bases, with 10 bases separating them. The CDR3 spells CSVDRGGTEAFF. In DNA form, the CDR3 reads TGCAGCGTTGACAGGGGTGGGACTGAAGCTTTCTTT.